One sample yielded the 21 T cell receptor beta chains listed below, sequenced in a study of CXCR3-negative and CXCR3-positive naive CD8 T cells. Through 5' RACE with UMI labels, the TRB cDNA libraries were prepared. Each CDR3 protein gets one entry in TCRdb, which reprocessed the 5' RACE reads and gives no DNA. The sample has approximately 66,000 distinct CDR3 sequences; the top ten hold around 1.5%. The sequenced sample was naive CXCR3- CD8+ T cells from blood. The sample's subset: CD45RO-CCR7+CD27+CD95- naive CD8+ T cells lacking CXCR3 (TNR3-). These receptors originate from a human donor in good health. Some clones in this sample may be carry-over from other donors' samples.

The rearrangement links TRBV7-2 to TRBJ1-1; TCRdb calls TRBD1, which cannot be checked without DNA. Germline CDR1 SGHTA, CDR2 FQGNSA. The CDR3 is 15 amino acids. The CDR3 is CASSSIDRAGIGAFF.

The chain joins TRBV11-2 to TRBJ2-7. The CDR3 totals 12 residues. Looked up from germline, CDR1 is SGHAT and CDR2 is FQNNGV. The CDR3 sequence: CASSLEAYEQYF.

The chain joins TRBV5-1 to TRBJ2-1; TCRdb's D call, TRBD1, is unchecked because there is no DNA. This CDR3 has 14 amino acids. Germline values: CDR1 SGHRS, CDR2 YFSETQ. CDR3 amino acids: CASSFDGGNDEQFF.

The CDR3 loop is CASSDLRVDIYNEQFF. The chain recombines TRBV25-1 with TRBJ2-1; TCRdb returns TRBD1, unconfirmable since there is no DNA. The V gene's germline CDR1 is MGHDK and CDR2 SYGVNS. This CDR3 is 16 amino acids long.

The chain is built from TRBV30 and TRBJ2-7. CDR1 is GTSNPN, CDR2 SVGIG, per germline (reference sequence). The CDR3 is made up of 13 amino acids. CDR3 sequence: CAWSDSDPYEQYF.

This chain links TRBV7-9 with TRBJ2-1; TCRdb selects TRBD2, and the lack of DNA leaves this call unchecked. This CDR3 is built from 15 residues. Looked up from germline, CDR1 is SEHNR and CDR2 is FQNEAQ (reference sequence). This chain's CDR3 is CASSSGTSGYNEQFF. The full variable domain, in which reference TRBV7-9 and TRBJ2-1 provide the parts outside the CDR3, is DTGVSQNPRHKITKRGQNVTFRCDPISEHNRLYWYRQTLGQGPEFLTYFQNEAQLEKSRLLSDRFSAERPKGSFSTLEIQRTEQGDSAMYLCASSSGTSGYNEQFFGPGTRLTVL.

The CDR3: CASSQSPNGEAFF. The chain is built from TRBV16 and TRBJ1-1. The CDR3 length is 13 residues. The germline V gene has CDR1 KGHSY and CDR2 FQNENV. Full variable domain (missing parts from reference TRBV16 and TRBJ1-1): GEEVAQTPKHLVRGEGQKAKLYCAPIKGHSYVFWYQQVLKNEFKFLISFQNENVFDETGMPKERFSAKCLPNSPCSLEIQATKLEDSAVYFCASSQSPNGEAFFGQGTRLTVV.

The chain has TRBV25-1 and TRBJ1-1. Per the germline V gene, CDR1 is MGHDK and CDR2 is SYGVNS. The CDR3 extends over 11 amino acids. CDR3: CASSGYTEAFF. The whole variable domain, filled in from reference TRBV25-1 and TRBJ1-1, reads EADIYQTPRYLVIGTGKKITLECSQTMGHDKMYWYQQDPGMELHLIHYSYGVNSTEKGDLSSESTVSRIRTEHFPLTLESARPSHTSQYLCASSGYTEAFFGQGTRLTVV.

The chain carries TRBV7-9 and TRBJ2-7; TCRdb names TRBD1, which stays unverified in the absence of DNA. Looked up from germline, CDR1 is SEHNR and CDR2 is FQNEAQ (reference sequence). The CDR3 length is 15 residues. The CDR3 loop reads CASSNHGQGWHEQYF. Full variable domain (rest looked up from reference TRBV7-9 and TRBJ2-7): DTGVSQNPRHKITKRGQNVTFRCDPISEHNRLYWYRQTLGQGPEFLTYFQNEAQLEKSRLLSDRFSAERPKGSFSTLEIQRTEQGDSAMYLCASSNHGQGWHEQYFGPGTRLTVT.

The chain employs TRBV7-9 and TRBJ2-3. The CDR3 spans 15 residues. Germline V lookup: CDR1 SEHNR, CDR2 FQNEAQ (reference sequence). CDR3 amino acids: CASSAGRSSTDTQYF.

This chain's CDR3 is CASSSFDRVTGEDNEQFF. The chain carries TRBV28 and TRBJ2-1; TCRdb picks TRBD1, but there is no DNA to check that call. The CDR3 has 18 amino acids. CDR1 MDHEN and CDR2 SYDVKM come from the germline V gene. The whole variable domain, remainder taken from reference TRBV28 and TRBJ2-1, is DVKVTQSSRYLVKRTGEKVFLECVQDMDHENMFWYRQDPGLGLRLIYFSYDVKMKEKGDIPEGYSVSREKKERFSLILESASTNQTSMYLCASSSFDRVTGEDNEQFFGPGTRLTVL.

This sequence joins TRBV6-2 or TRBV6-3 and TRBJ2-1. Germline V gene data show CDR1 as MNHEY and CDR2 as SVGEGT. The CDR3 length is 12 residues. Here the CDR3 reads CASSYGINEQFF.

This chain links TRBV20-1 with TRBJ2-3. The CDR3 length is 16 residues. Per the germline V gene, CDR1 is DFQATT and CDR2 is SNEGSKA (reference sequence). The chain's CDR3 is CSARDTARMSVDTQYF.

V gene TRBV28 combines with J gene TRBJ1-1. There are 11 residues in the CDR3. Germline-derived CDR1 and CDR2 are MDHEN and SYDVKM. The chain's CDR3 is CASRLGTEAFF.

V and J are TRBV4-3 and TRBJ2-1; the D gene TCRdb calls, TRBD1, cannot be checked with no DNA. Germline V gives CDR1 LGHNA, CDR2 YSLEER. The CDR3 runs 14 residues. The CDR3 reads CASSQETAGTEQFF.

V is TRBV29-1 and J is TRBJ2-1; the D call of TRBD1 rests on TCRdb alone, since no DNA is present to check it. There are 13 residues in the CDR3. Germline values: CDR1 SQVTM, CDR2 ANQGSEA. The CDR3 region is CSVRGTGGNEQFF.

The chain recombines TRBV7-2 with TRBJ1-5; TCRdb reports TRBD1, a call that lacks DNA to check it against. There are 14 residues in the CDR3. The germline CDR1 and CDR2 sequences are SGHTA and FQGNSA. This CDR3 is CASSEWTTNQPQHF.

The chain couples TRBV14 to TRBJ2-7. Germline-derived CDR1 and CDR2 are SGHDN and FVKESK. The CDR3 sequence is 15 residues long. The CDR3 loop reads CASSQAFGLSYEQYF.

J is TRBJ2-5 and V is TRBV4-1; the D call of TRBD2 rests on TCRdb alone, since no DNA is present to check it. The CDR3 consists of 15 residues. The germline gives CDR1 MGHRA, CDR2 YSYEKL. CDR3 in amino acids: CASSQGPSGKETQYF.

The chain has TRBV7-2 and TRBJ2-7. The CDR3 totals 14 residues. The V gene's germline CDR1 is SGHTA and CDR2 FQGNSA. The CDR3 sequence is CASSLSTLSYEQYF.

This CDR3 is CASSLKGGSTQPQHF. The rearrangement uses TRBV28 and TRBJ1-5; TCRdb calls TRBD1, which cannot be checked without DNA. Germline values: CDR1 MDHEN, CDR2 SYDVKM. The CDR3 sequence is 15 residues long. Full variable domain (missing parts from reference TRBV28 and TRBJ1-5): DVKVTQSSRYLVKRTGEKVFLECVQDMDHENMFWYRQDPGLGLRLIYFSYDVKMKEKGDIPEGYSVSREKKERFSLILESASTNQTSMYLCASSLKGGSTQPQHFGDGTRLSIL.